A single sample is the source of the 30 T cell receptor beta chains below, sequenced in a study of OX40 agonist ivuxolimab in advanced cancers. Sequenced by immunoSEQ multiplex PCR; TCRdb stores in-frame clones only, minus some. This repertoire shows fewer than 85,000 clones, more than 75% found once; its top ten account for roughly 0.38%. The sample in question was CD4+ or CD8+ T cells sorted from blood, obtained in a trial of the OX40 agonist ivuxolimab. Every receptor here comes from an adult with an advanced solid tumor such as melanoma, head and neck, liver or kidney cancer.

V is TRBV5-8 and J is TRBJ2-5, with D uncertain. Germline V lookup: CDR1 SGHTS, CDR2 YDEGEE. Trimming removed 3 bases at V and 5 bases at J, with 17 bases between. The CDR3 runs 15 residues. CDR3 amino acids: CASSSRTVGWETQYF. The CDR3 region has the DNA TGTGCCAGCAGCTCTCGGACCGTGGGGTGGGAGACCCAGTACTTC.

Written as DNA, the CDR3 is TGTGCCAGCAGCTTAGACTCTAGCGGGGGCTCCTACGAGCAGTACTTC. Translated: CASSLDSSGGSYEQYF. The V and J genes are TRBV7-2 and TRBJ2-7, with 10 bases identical to TRBD2. Looked up from germline, CDR1 is SGHTA and CDR2 is FQGNSA. Germline trimming cut 1 base from V and 0 bases from J; bases unmatched to any gene: 3. This CDR3 has 16 residues.

The chain carries TRBV28 and TRBJ2-3; D unresolved. Germline V gene lookup returns CDR1 MDHEN and CDR2 SYDVKM. Trimming stripped 6 bases from V and 6 bases from J, with 7 bases between. This CDR3 region has 11 residues. DNA for the CDR3: TGTGCCAGCAGCCCTCATGATACGCAGTATTTT. It encodes CASSPHDTQYF.

This chain uses TRBV7-2 with TRBJ2-7; D is ambiguous. Germline V gives CDR1 SGHTA, CDR2 FQGNSA. This CDR3 region has 15 residues. Trimming removed 2 bases from V and 0 bases from J, with 11 bases in between. CDR3 nucleotide sequence: TGTGCCAGCAGCTTAAGTTCCGGCTACTCCTACGAGCAGTACTTC. It codes for CASSLSSGYSYEQYF.

The chain links TRBV5-1 to TRBJ2-1; the match to TRBD2 covers 8 bases. The germline gives CDR1 SGHRS, CDR2 YFSETQ. CDR3 length: 16 residues. Losses at the gene ends were 2 bases for V and 1 base for J; bases not matched to a gene: 5. CDR3 in amino acids: CASSFSTSGSYNEQFF. In DNA, the CDR3 is TGCGCCAGCAGCTTTTCAACTAGCGGTTCCTACAATGAGCAGTTCTTC.

The rearrangement uses TRBV28 and TRBJ1-2; 11 bases fit TRBD1. Germline V gene sequence: CDR1 MDHEN, CDR2 SYDVKM. The V segment lost 6 bases and the J segment 4 bases; nucleotides outside the gene matches: 7. This CDR3 comprises 15 residues. CDR3 DNA: TGTGCCAGCAGCCAGGACAGGGGGCTTGGCTATGGCTACACCTTC. Translating it yields CASSQDRGLGYGYTF.

The CDR3 here is CAISEAGAREGYTF. The CDR3 bases are TGTGCCATCAGTGAGGCGGGGGCCAGGGAAGGCTACACCTTC. The chain combines TRBV10-3 with TRBJ1-2; possibly TRBD1 for D (6 bases). There are 14 residues in the CDR3. The germline CDR1 and CDR2 sequences are ENHRY and SYGVKD. The germline V and J ends were trimmed by 2 bases and 8 bases, with 15 bases remaining between them.

In DNA form, the CDR3 reads TGCGCCAGCAGCGGAACGACTAGTGTCTCCTACGAGCAGTACTTC. As protein: CASSGTTSVSYEQYF. J is TRBJ2-7 and V is TRBV5-1, with D maybe TRBD2 (6 bases). The ends were cut back, 4 bases at V and 0 bases at J, with 14 bases in the middle. CDR3 length: 15 amino acids. The germline CDR1 and CDR2 sequences are SGHRS and YFSETQ.

The chain has TRBV7-2 and TRBJ1-5; the D is unclear. The length of the CDR3 is 15 residues. Germline V CDR1 and CDR2: SGHTA, FQGNSA. V lost 1 base to trimming and J lost 1 base, with 8 bases between them. The CDR3: CASSLDGFSNQPQHF. The DNA for the CDR3 is TGTGCCAGCAGCTTAGACGGTTTCAGCAATCAGCCCCAGCATTTT.

V gene TRBV7-9 combines with J gene TRBJ2-7; 8 nucleotides line up with TRBD1. Looked up from germline, CDR1 is SEHNR and CDR2 is FQNEAQ (reference sequence). The CDR3 has 14 residues. Trimming cost V 2 bases and J 4 bases; bases outside gene matches: 4. In nucleotides, the CDR3 is TGTGCCAGCAGCTTATTGCAGGGGGCGTACGAGCAGTACTTC. This encodes CASSLLQGAYEQYF.

V usage is TRBV11-2 and J usage is TRBJ2-1, with 14 positions matching TRBD2. Germline trimming cut 1 base from V and 8 bases from J; bases unmatched to any gene: 7. The germline CDR1 and CDR2 sequences are SGHAT and FQNNGV. This CDR3 contains 17 residues. The CDR3 region is CASSLVRLAGGRDEQFF. The CDR3 DNA is TGTGCCAGCAGCTTAGTAAGACTAGCGGGAGGGCGGGATGAGCAGTTCTTC.

The chain uses TRBV27 and TRBJ2-7; perhaps TRBD1 as D (6 bases). Germline assignment: CDR1 MNHEY and CDR2 SMNVEV (reference sequence). The CDR3 covers 16 residues. Trimming removed 3 bases at V and 4 bases at J, with 19 bases between. CDR3 sequence: CASSFVGGQGQYEQYF. In DNA, the CDR3 is TGTGCCAGCAGTTTCGTCGGTGGGCAGGGGCAATACGAGCAGTACTTC.

The rearrangement links TRBV18 to TRBJ2-5, with 9 bases matching TRBD1. The ends lost 5 bases at V and 5 bases at J; junction bases unmatched: 12. Germline V CDR1 and CDR2: KGHSH, LQKENI. This CDR3 has 16 residues. This CDR3 reads CASSYNTGGAGETQYF. The CDR3 DNA is TGTGCCAGCTCATACAACACAGGGGGCGCCGGGGAGACCCAGTACTTC.

The count of this clone is one. At one boundary the junction diverges from the germline segment, which might be a read error. The gene calls are TRBV28 and TRBJ2-5, with 7 bases that match TRBD1. The CDR3 has 12 amino acids. The V gene's germline CDR1 is MDHEN and CDR2 SYDVKM. The CDR3: CASSLIDRDPHF. CDR3 DNA sequence: TGTGCCAGCAGTTTAATCGACAGGGACCCACACTTC.

The chain recombines TRBV11-2 with TRBJ1-4; TRBD1 might be the D (6 bases). The length of the CDR3 is 13 residues. From germline, CDR1 is SGHAT and CDR2 FQNNGV. Between the trimmed V and J ends, which lost 1 base and 7 bases, there was a span of 7 bases. The CDR3 sequence is CASSLGGAEKLFF. The CDR3 DNA is TGTGCCAGCAGCTTAGGGGGGGCTGAAAAACTGTTTTTT.

The gene calls are TRBV5-4 and TRBJ2-1; TRBD2 agrees at 9 bases. V was clipped by 0 bases and J by 0 bases; unmatched bases: 1. This CDR3 has 16 residues. The germline V gene has CDR1 SGHNT and CDR2 YYREEE (reference sequence). CDR3 region: CASSLGRGGSYNEQFF. CDR3 DNA: TGTGCCAGCAGCTTGGGGCGGGGGGGCTCCTACAATGAGCAGTTCTTC. The complete variable domain, with remaining parts taken from reference TRBV5-4 and TRBJ2-1, reads ETGVTQSPTHLIKTRGQQVTLRCSSQSGHNTVSWYQQALGQGPQFIFQYYREEENGRGNFPPRFSGLQFPNYSSELNVNALELDDSALYLCASSLGRGGSYNEQFFGPGTRLTVL.

The gene calls are TRBV9 and TRBJ1-5; D unresolved. This CDR3 contains 14 residues. V gave up 0 bases and J gave up 3 bases, with 7 bases separating them. Germline-derived CDR1 and CDR2 are SGDLS and YYNGEE. As DNA, the CDR3 is TGTGCCAGCAGCGTAGGGGCACACAATCAGCCCCAGCATTTT. This encodes CASSVGAHNQPQHF. Looking up the rest from reference TRBV9 and TRBJ1-5 gives the full variable domain: DSGVTQTPKHLITATGQRVTLRCSPRSGDLSVYWYQQSLDQGLQFLIQYYNGEERAKGNILERFSAQQFPDLHSELNLSSLELGDSALYFCASSVGAHNQPQHFGDGTRLSIL.

The chain combines TRBV5-4 with TRBJ2-4, with 9 nucleotides matching TRBD1. Germline lookup yields CDR1 SGHNT and CDR2 YYREEE (reference sequence). The CDR3 consists of 16 residues. The V and J ends lost 4 bases and 1 base, in that order; junction bases with no gene match: 6. Here the CDR3 reads CASSRTGAEAKNIQYF. CDR3 DNA: TGTGCCAGCAGCAGGACAGGGGCGGAGGCCAAAAACATTCAGTACTTC.

The rearrangement joins TRBV7-8 to TRBJ1-5, with D hard to call. CDR3 size: 16 residues. From germline, CDR1 is SGHVS and CDR2 FQNEAQ. The V and J ends lost 3 bases and 3 bases respectively, with 15 bases between them. The CDR3 spells CASSLGAVSVNQPQHF. Written as DNA, the CDR3 is TGTGCCAGCAGCTTGGGCGCGGTGAGTGTCAATCAGCCCCAGCATTTT.

This chain links TRBV28 with TRBJ2-7; tentatively, D is TRBD2 (7 bases). Germline-derived CDR1 and CDR2 are MDHEN and SYDVKM. V was clipped by 8 bases and J by 3 bases, with 17 bases between them. The CDR3 is 14 amino acids. DNA for the CDR3: TGTGCCAGCCAGCGCGGGGGCTTAAACTACGAGCAGTACTTC. It encodes CASQRGGLNYEQYF.

This chain links TRBV5-1 with TRBJ1-6; D is undetermined. CDR1 and CDR2 from the germline V gene are SGHRS and YFSETQ. The CDR3 runs to 13 residues. V lost 0 bases and J lost 7, with 5 bases in between. The CDR3 DNA reads TGCGCCAGCAGCTTGGAGGGCAATTCACCCCTCCACTTT. Translation: CASSLEGNSPLHF.

The chain uses TRBV10-2 and TRBJ1-5; unclear D gene. CDR3 length: 13 amino acids. Trimming took off 2 bases at V and 3 bases at J, with 5 bases between the two ends. CDR1 WSHSY and CDR2 SAAADI come from the germline V gene. Here the CDR3 DNA reads TGCGCCAGCAGTGAGGGGGTCAATCAGCCCCAGCATTTT. This encodes CASSEGVNQPQHF.

The chain couples TRBV5-1 to TRBJ1-1, with D possibly being TRBD1 (6 bases). The CDR3 totals 14 residues. Germline CDR1 reads SGHRS; CDR2 reads YFSETQ. The ends were cut back, 0 bases at V and 4 bases at J, with 10 bases in the middle. The CDR3, as DNA: TGCGCCAGCAGCTTGGACAGGGCGGGCACTGAAGCTTTCTTT. It translates to CASSLDRAGTEAFF.

This chain connects TRBV2 to TRBJ2-3; possible D gene TRBD2, 6 bases. Between the trimmed V and J ends, which lost 2 bases and 5 bases, there was a span of 14 bases. The CDR3 has 15 amino acids. CDR1 and CDR2 (germline): SNHLY, FYNNEI. CDR3 sequence: CASSESGGLGDTQYF. For the CDR3, the DNA is TGTGCCAGCAGTGAATCCGGGGGACTCGGAGATACGCAGTATTTT. The variable domain in full, with the rest retrieved from reference TRBV2 and TRBJ2-3, is EPEVTQTPSHQVTQMGQEVILRCVPISNHLYFYWYRQILGQKVEFLVSFYNNEISEKSEIFDDQFSVERPDGSNFTLKIRSTKLEDSAMYFCASSESGGLGDTQYFGPGTRLTVL.

V gene TRBV28 combines with J gene TRBJ2-2; D unclear. Germline assignment: CDR1 MDHEN and CDR2 SYDVKM. Trimming cost V 6 bases and J 4 bases, with 9 bases left between them. The CDR3 is 13 residues long. CDR3 region: CASSPHSTGELFF. In nucleotides, the CDR3 is TGTGCCAGCAGCCCACATAGCACCGGGGAGCTGTTTTTT.

This chain links TRBV7-9 with TRBJ1-1; perhaps TRBD1 as D (6 bases). Trimming pared 3 bases from V and 1 base from J, leaving 9 bases between. Germline V gene lookup returns CDR1 SEHNR and CDR2 FQNEAQ (reference sequence). This CDR3 is 14 amino acids long. The CDR3 reads CASSLGGQNTEAFF. In nucleotides, the CDR3 is TGTGCCAGCAGCTTGGGGGGGCAGAACACTGAAGCTTTCTTT.

The chain recombines TRBV5-1 with TRBJ2-7, with D perhaps TRBD2 (5 bases). CDR3 size: 14 residues. V shed 1 base and J shed 2 bases, with 10 bases lying between them. From germline, CDR1 is SGHRS and CDR2 YFSETQ. The CDR3 loop is CASSLWTLTYEQYF. In nucleotides, the CDR3 is TGCGCCAGCAGCTTGTGGACTTTGACCTACGAGCAGTACTTC.

J is TRBJ2-7 and V is TRBV6-5, with TRBD1 identical over 7 bases. V lost 6 bases, J lost 2 bases, and 1 base stayed unmatched. Germline-derived CDR1 and CDR2 are MNHEY and SVGAGI. This CDR3 is 12 amino acids long. CDR3 DNA sequence: TGTGCCAGCAGCCAGGGGGCCTACGAGCAGTACTTC. Its protein is CASSQGAYEQYF.

In its sample, this clone was seen a few times. The V and J genes are TRBV7-2 and TRBJ2-5, with 10 bases aligning to TRBD1. The germline gives CDR1 SGHTA, CDR2 FQGNSA. The CDR3 has 14 residues. Trimming cost V 5 bases and J 3 bases; bases outside gene matches: 3. The CDR3 region has the DNA TGTGCCAGCAGCCCGGACAGGGGGAAAGAGACCCAGTACTTC. Its protein product is CASSPDRGKETQYF.

V is TRBV6-5 and J is TRBJ1-5; the D is unclear. The CDR3 extends over 15 amino acids. V was trimmed by 2 bases and J by 7 bases, leaving 15 bases between them. Germline CDR1 reads MNHEY; CDR2 reads SVGAGI. CDR3 protein: CASSYRWGSEQPQHF. Written as DNA, the CDR3 is TGTGCCAGCAGTTACCGGTGGGGTTCTGAGCAGCCCCAGCATTTT.